The sequence of this T cell receptor (beta chain) was determined in a study of shared clonotypes between healthy human individuals. V lost 0 bases, J lost 7 bases, and 8 bases lay in between. Germline loops: CDR1 SGHRS, CDR2 YFSETQ. The CDR3 is made up of 13 amino acids. In the original workflow: ImmunoSEQ gave junction-only sequences without quality scores, so filtering differed. Assay used: immunoSEQ multiplex PCR; TCRdb lists only in-frame clones, some missing. V and J calls and clone size come straight from that table; D and trimming were deduced from the DNA. Among some 500,000 clones listed, around three quarters were seen once. Turning to this clone: Its antigen is unidentified. Distinct nucleotide sequences in the sample also encode this CDR3.

Unsorted samples used tens of millions of PBMCs for genomic DNA. General study points: Among donors, the sharing of clonotypes was expected to be influenced by sequencing depth. Limited genetic and exposure-history diversity came from having few donors.

The chain recombines TRBV5-1 with TRBJ2-1, with D unresolved. The sequence was collected from a woman aged 35 to 49 in good health. Some clones in this sample may be carry-over from other donors' samples. The sample was PBMCs. CDR3 residues: CASSLGGDNEQFF. As DNA, the CDR3 is TGCGCCAGCAGCTTGGGTGGGGATAATGAGCAGTTCTTC.